The next 23 T cell receptor beta chains were all read from a single sample in a study of T cell repertoires in cytomegalovirus infection. TCRdb passed the reads through MiXCR, listing each CDR3 protein once. The sample includes fewer than 550,000 distinct CDR3 sequences, approximately 15% of them seen just once. The sequenced material came from CD8+ T cells from PBMCs. These receptors originate from a human donor in good health (CMV status not recorded). Some clones in this sample may be carry-over from other donors' samples.

The rearrangement uses TRBV6-1 and TRBJ2-7; 10 bases agree with TRBD2. The CDR3 runs 15 residues. Germline V lookup: CDR1 MNHNS, CDR2 SASEGT. With V trimmed by 7 bases and J by 4 bases, 10 bases remained unmatched. This CDR3 is CASTPKLGLAYEQYF. In DNA, the CDR3 is TGTGCCAGCACCCCTAAGTTGGGACTAGCGTACGAGCAGTACTTC.

This clonotype showed up many times. The chain couples TRBV6-1 to TRBJ1-4; D might be TRBD1 (5 bases). The CDR3 is 14 amino acids. Per the germline V gene, CDR1 is MNHNS and CDR2 is SASEGT. V lost 6 bases and J lost 12, with 20 bases in between. The CDR3 protein is CASRATEAVGELFF. The CDR3 DNA reads as TGTGCCAGCAGGGCGACAGAGGCGGTTGGGGAACTGTTTTTT.

Many counts were recorded for this clonotype. The chain combines TRBV4-1 with TRBJ2-1, with TRBD2 matching 10 bases. The V and J ends lost 4 bases and 2 bases, in that order; junction bases with no gene match: 17. The CDR3 runs to 20 residues. CDR1 and CDR2 from the germline V gene are MGHRA and YSYEKL. CDR3: CASSLRSGLAPSVTYNEQFF. The CDR3 nucleotides are TGCGCCAGCAGCCTCAGGTCGGGACTAGCGCCGAGCGTGACCTACAATGAGCAGTTCTTC.

This clonotype was counted only a few times. The V and J genes are TRBV24-1 and TRBJ2-2; tentative D call: TRBD1 (6 bases). The germline CDR1 and CDR2 sequences are KGHDR and SFDVKD. Trimming stripped 7 bases from V and 2 bases from J, with 10 bases between. CDR3 size: 14 residues. CDR3 nucleotides: TGTGCCACCAGCCGGACAGACAACACCGGGGAGCTGTTTTTT. It yields the protein CATSRTDNTGELFF.

This clonotype was found many times. This chain uses TRBV7-8 with TRBJ2-7, with D tentatively TRBD2 (5 bases). V lost 5 bases, J lost 3 bases, and 20 bases lay in between. The V gene's germline CDR1 is SGHVS and CDR2 FQNEAQ. CDR3 size: 16 residues. As DNA, the CDR3 is TGTGCCAGCAGCGAACACTCATCCGGACTCAGCTACGAGCAGTACTTC. Amino acid sequence: CASSEHSSGLSYEQYF.

The chain combines TRBV12-3 or TRBV12-4 with TRBJ1-2, with no clear D. This CDR3 has 12 amino acids. Trimming removed 1 base at V and 8 bases at J, with 8 bases between. CDR3 in DNA: TGTGCCAGCAGTTTAGAAGGACGAGGCTACACCTTC. Protein: CASSLEGRGYTF.

In its sample, this clonotype was seen a few times. The chain uses TRBV20-1 and TRBJ1-5, with 7 bases matching TRBD1. Trimming took 0 bases from V and 7 from J; bases not matched to a gene: 6. The germline CDR1 and CDR2 sequences are DFQATT and SNEGSKA (reference sequence). There are 14 residues in the CDR3. CDR3 in amino acids: CSARDRGGDQPQHF. In DNA form, the CDR3 reads TGCAGTGCTAGAGATAGAGGGGGCGACCAGCCCCAGCATTTT.

The chain couples TRBV6-5 to TRBJ2-5, with TRBD2 matching over 8 bases. V was clipped by 5 bases and J by 5 bases; unmatched bases: 19. CDR1 is MNHEY and CDR2 is SVGAGI in the germline V gene. The CDR3 length is 18 residues. CDR3 in amino acids: CASSHDWSGRTDRETQYF. In nucleotides, the CDR3 is TGTGCCAGCAGTCACGACTGGAGCGGGAGAACCGACCGGGAGACCCAGTACTTC.

With respect to this clonotype: With a much larger clone just one base away, this may be a read error. V is TRBV6-1 and J is TRBJ2-1; tentative D call: TRBD2 (5 bases). The CDR3 totals 17 residues. Germline V gene data show CDR1 as MNHNS and CDR2 as SASEGT. CDR3 sequence reads: CASSEAVLDIPYNDQFF. The CDR3 DNA sequence: TGTGCCAGCAGTGAGGCTGTACTAGATATCCCCTACAATGATCAGTTCTTC.

This clonotype was seen at least ten times. The genes are TRBV7-9 and TRBJ2-1; TRBD1 is a possible D gene (6 bases). The V gene lost 5 bases and the J gene lost 4 bases, with 9 bases spanning the gap. Germline assignment: CDR1 SEHNR and CDR2 FQNEAQ (reference sequence). The CDR3 length is 13 residues. The CDR3, as DNA: TGTGCCAGCAGCCACGACAGGTACAATGAGCAGTTCTTC. Residues: CASSHDRYNEQFF.

The J gene is TRBJ1-1, the V gene TRBV27; possible D gene TRBD1, 5 bases. Trimming removed 2 bases at V and 6 bases at J, with 10 bases between. CDR1 MNHEY and CDR2 SMNVEV come from the germline V gene (reference sequence). The CDR3 is 13 residues long. DNA for the CDR3: TGTGCCAGCAGTTTAGGGGGGTACCCTGAAGCTTTCTTT. Its protein is CASSLGGYPEAFF.

The CDR3 loop reads CSARDWASGGTNEQFF. DNA for the CDR3: TGCAGTGCTAGAGATTGGGCCAGCGGGGGGACCAATGAGCAGTTCTTC. The V call is TRBV20-1, the J call TRBJ2-1; TRBD2 agrees at 9 bases. V lost 0 bases, J lost 6 bases, and 9 bases stayed unmatched. The CDR3 contains 16 residues. Germline CDR1 is DFQATT and CDR2 is SNEGSKA (reference sequence).

This clonotype was counted many times. The V call is TRBV23-1, the J call TRBJ1-3, with D perhaps TRBD1 (6 bases). TRBV23-1 is identified as an open reading frame with a role that is uncertain. This CDR3 has 16 amino acids. Trimming removed 11 bases at V and 2 bases at J, with 22 bases between. CDR3 amino acids: CACVEQGPKAGNTIYF. The CDR3 DNA follows: TGCGCCTGCGTAGAACAGGGACCCAAAGCTGGAAACACCATATATTTT.

This clonotype was seen at least ten times. The chain is built from TRBV27 and TRBJ1-5; D unclear. The CDR3 length is 13 residues. V was pared by 6 bases and J by 1 base, with 7 bases between. CDR1 and CDR2 from the germline V gene are MNHEY and SMNVEV (reference sequence). CDR3 region: CASSWNSNQPQHF. The CDR3 bases are TGTGCCAGCAGCTGGAACAGCAATCAGCCCCAGCATTTT.

This clonotype was seen at least ten times. The V and J genes are TRBV27 and TRBJ1-2, with 7 bases that match TRBD1. Germline V gene lookup returns CDR1 MNHEY and CDR2 SMNVEV (reference sequence). The CDR3 runs to 16 residues. Losses at the gene ends were 3 bases for V and 3 bases for J; bases not matched to a gene: 10. The DNA for the CDR3 is TGTGCCAGCAGTTTGGTGAAGGGGGCAAGTTACTATGGCTACACCTTC. This sequence encodes CASSLVKGASYYGYTF.

This clonotype showed up many times. The chain uses TRBV7-8 and TRBJ1-2, with D hard to call. CDR1 and CDR2 from the germline V gene are SGHVS and FQNEAQ. The CDR3 is made up of 14 amino acids. Deletions cut 0 bases from V and 5 bases from J, with 10 bases between. CDR3 nucleotides: TGTGCCAGCAGCTTAGCAGGGAGAGGATATGGCTACACCTTC. Protein: CASSLAGRGYGYTF.

This clonotype was counted many times. The chain joins TRBV7-3 to TRBJ1-1; tentative D call: TRBD1 (6 bases). Trimming cost V 3 bases and J 2 bases, with 10 bases left between them. Germline V lookup: CDR1 SGHTA, CDR2 FQGTGA. The CDR3 runs to 14 residues. In DNA, the CDR3 is TGTGCCAGCAGCTTGGACAGTACAAACACTGAAGCTTTCTTT. Translation gives CASSLDSTNTEAFF.

This clonotype was recorded many times. The rearrangement links TRBV27 to TRBJ2-7, with D possibly TRBD1 on 7 matching bases. The germline gives CDR1 MNHEY, CDR2 SMNVEV (reference sequence). V was pared by 2 bases and J by 0 bases, with 11 bases between. CDR3 length: 15 amino acids. CDR3 protein: CASSLTGDFSYEQYF. The CDR3 DNA is TGTGCCAGCAGTTTAACAGGGGACTTCTCCTACGAGCAGTACTTC.

This clonotype occurred many times. The chain uses TRBV4-1 and TRBJ1-4; tentatively, D is TRBD1 (6 bases). Trimming took 0 bases from V and 7 from J, leaving 12 bases between them. CDR1 is MGHRA and CDR2 is YSYEKL in the germline V gene. The CDR3 is 15 amino acids. CDR3 coding DNA: TGCGCCAGCAGCCAAGAGGGCAGGGGAGCTGAAAAACTGTTTTTT. Translated: CASSQEGRGAEKLFF.

The V call is TRBV5-5, the J call TRBJ2-1, with D tentatively TRBD2 (7 bases). Trimming pared 0 bases from V and 6 bases from J, leaving 13 bases between. Germline V CDR1 and CDR2: SGHKS, YYEKEE (reference sequence). The CDR3 has 15 residues. The CDR3 DNA follows: TGTGCCAGCAGCTTGGGCTGGGGGGGGGCCAATGAGCAGTTCTTC. Amino acids: CASSLGWGGANEQFF.

V and J are TRBV9 and TRBJ2-5; possible D gene TRBD2, 6 bases. With 0 bases removed from V and 0 bases from J, the gap between germline ends came to 12 bases. Germline V lookup: CDR1 SGDLS, CDR2 YYNGEE. The length of the CDR3 is 16 residues. The CDR3 region has the DNA TGTGCCAGCAGCGTAGCGGCGGGGACGTACCAAGAGACCCAGTACTTC. Residues: CASSVAAGTYQETQYF.

This clonotype showed up just a few times. V and J are TRBV2 and TRBJ1-5; the D gene is possibly TRBD1 (5 bases). V shed 6 bases and J shed 3 bases, with 15 bases lying between them. Germline V gene sequence: CDR1 SNHLY, CDR2 FYNNEI. This CDR3 comprises 15 residues. The CDR3 protein is CASRQGRGANQPQHF. The CDR3 bases are TGTGCCAGCAGGCAGGGAAGAGGGGCCAATCAGCCCCAGCATTTT.

This clonotype was seen ten or more times. The CDR3 spells CASSIDGPSMEMNTEAFF. CDR3 coding DNA: TGTGCCAGTAGTATAGATGGCCCTTCTATGGAGATGAACACTGAAGCTTTCTTT. The rearrangement uses TRBV19 and TRBJ1-1, with no clear D. V was pared by 0 bases and J by 0 bases, with 17 bases between. CDR1 is LNHDA and CDR2 is SQIVND in the germline V gene (reference sequence). This CDR3 contains 18 residues.